Many counts were recorded for the clone carrying this TCR beta chain. This sample is part of a study of metastatic and nonmetastatic thyroid tumors. The junction had 10 bases not matched to a gene; V was cut back by 7 bases and J by 3 bases. The germline V gene encodes CDR1 LNHDA and CDR2 SQIVND (reference sequence). The CDR3 spans 15 residues. MiXCR was used by TCRdb to re-call the PCR reads. The sample holds approximately 35,000 clones, 21% seen once. Thyroid surgery had not been preceded by any treatment in any patient. The TCR comes from a male donor with papillary thyroid cancer or a benign thyroid nodule (not recorded which). Some clones in this sample may be carry-over from other donors' samples. Material for sequencing was tumor tissue. The gene calls are TRBV19 and TRBJ2-3, with 7 bases aligning to TRBD2. In DNA, the CDR3 is TGTGCCAGTAACCCGAGCGGGAAAATGACAGATACGCAGTATTTT. Protein sequence: CASNPSGKMTDTQYF.